The present T cell receptor (beta chain) was sequenced within a study of technical replicates of blood from four donors (dated by TCRdb to about 2017). CDR1 and CDR2 (KGHSH, LQKENI) derive from the germline V gene. The CDR3 spans 15 residues, from the cysteine through the phenylalanine. Just CDR3 DNA is preserved here, 45 bases in frame from base 1. The germline V end is reduced by 3 bases and the J end by 7 bases; junction bases left unmatched: 11. Regarding this clone: The antigen it binds to is not known. The input lacks base qualities; no much larger clone sits a single base away.

Receptor amplification or capture employed the immunoSEQ multiplex PCR assay. TCRdb provides this immuneACCESS table in a form limited to in-frame rearrangements. Some clones are lacking; in checked studies, under half of them reflect an unresolved V gene, and why the rest are absent is not known. The sample table lists approximately 17,000 clones, about 89% of them with a count of one. Approximately 10% of the sample comes from the top ten. The chain couples TRBV18 to TRBJ1-2, with 7 central nucleotides matching TRBD1. This TCR came from a human donor in good health. The sequencing sample was made of PBMCs. The CDR3 loop reads CASSPDRALQVGYTF. The sequenced DNA is TGTGCCAGCTCACCCGACAGGGCCCTACAGGTTGGCTACACCTTC.